The rows below give T cell receptor beta chains drawn from one sample of a study of cytomegalovirus exposure and HLA in healthy donors. The data were produced by immunoSEQ multiplex PCR, yet TCRdb's version contains in-frame clones alone and is incomplete. The sample yields about 60,000 clones, 79% seen once. Material for sequencing was PBMCs. The receptors derive from a woman in her twenties or thirties in good health and CMV-seronegative. Each CDR3 is given with its conserved first and last residue. A D gene is named only where the DNA matches it firmly. Clone size is not always given. Where it is, it says once, few, many or a class for expanded clones.

j_call v_call d_call clone_size cdr3_aa cdr3_nt
TRBJ1-6 TRBV18 . . CASSQNGIKNSPLHF TGTGCCAGCTCTCAGAACGGGATAAAAAATTCACCCCTCCACTTT
TRBJ2-1 TRBV6-5 TRBD2 . CASSASGGSYNEQFF TGTGCCAGCAGTGCCAGCGGGGGCTCCTACAATGAGCAGTTCTTC
TRBJ2-3 TRBV29-1 . . CSVSEGTDTQYF TGCAGCGTTAGCGAGGGCACAGATACGCAGTATTTT
TRBJ1-5 TRBV18 TRBD1 . CASSLLGQGDQPQHF TGTGCCAGCTCACTTCTTGGACAGGGGGATCAGCCCCAGCATTTT
TRBJ2-3 TRBV5-6 TRBD2 once CASSVGSGGLPDTQYF TGTGCCAGCAGCGTTGGTAGCGGGGGGTTGCCAGATACGCAGTATTTT
TRBJ1-1 TRBV30 TRBD1 . CAWAGTANTEAFF TGTGCCTGGGCCGGGACAGCGAACACTGAAGCTTTCTTT
TRBJ1-1 TRBV5-1 TRBD1 . CASSHRQGTEAFF TGCGCCAGCAGCCATAGACAGGGGACTGAAGCTTTCTTT
TRBJ1-5 TRBV5-1 . . CASSLQGGQPQHF TGCGCCAGCAGCTTACAAGGCGGCCAGCCCCAGCATTTT
TRBJ2-1 TRBV5-1 TRBD1 . CASSVRDRGSSSYNEQFF TGCGCCAGCAGTGTCCGGGACAGGGGGTCGAGCTCCTACAATGAGCAGTTCTTC
TRBJ1-5 TRBV27 . . CASSLSSRSNQPQHF TGTGCCAGCAGTTTAAGTTCTCGGAGCAATCAGCCCCAGCATTTT
TRBJ2-1 TRBV6-5 TRBD2 . CASSYWGSGRGDEQFF TGTGCCAGCAGTTACTGGGGTAGCGGGAGAGGCGATGAGCAGTTCTTC
TRBJ2-2 TRBV19 . . CASSLRGTVNTGELFF TGTGCCAGTAGTCTGCGCGGGACAGTGAACACCGGGGAGCTGTTTTTT
TRBJ1-1 TRBV18 . . CASSPLNTEAFF TGTGCCAGCTCACCGCTAAACACTGAAGCTTTCTTT
TRBJ1-6 TRBV23-1 TRBD1 . CASSQPRGLERGRGDSPLHF TGCGCCAGCAGTCAACCGCGGGGCCTGGAGAGGGGGCGCGGGGATTCACCCCTCCACTTT
TRBJ1-1 TRBV2 . . CASTLRGSEAFF TGTGCCAGCACTCTCAGGGGCTCTGAAGCTTTCTTT
TRBJ2-5 TRBV5-1 . . CASSAQETQYF TGCGCCAGCAGCGCGCAAGAGACCCAGTACTTC
TRBJ1-4 TRBV5-4 . . CASSSGGRGSDTTNEKLFF TGTGCCAGCAGCTCCGGGGGTCGGGGATCGGATACAACTAATGAAAAACTGTTTTTT
TRBJ2-5 TRBV15 TRBD1 . CATSRDRGKETQYF TGTGCCACCAGCAGGGACAGGGGAAAGGAGACCCAGTACTTC
TRBJ2-1 TRBV7-2 TRBD2 . CASSEGTSNEQFF TGTGCCAGCAGCGAGGGGACTAGCAATGAGCAGTTCTTC
TRBJ1-1 TRBV5-1 TRBD1 . CASSLQGATNTEAFF TGCGCCAGCAGCCTACAGGGGGCGACGAACACTGAAGCTTTCTTT
TRBJ2-7 TRBV29-1 . . CSAHTRVGEQYF TGCAGCGCACATACGAGGGTGGGCGAGCAGTACTTC
TRBJ2-2 TRBV27 . . CASSLQGGIGELFF TGTGCCAGCAGTTTACAAGGAGGTATCGGGGAGCTGTTTTTT
TRBJ1-5 TRBV27 . . CASSLLGGNQPQHF TGTGCCAGCAGTTTGCTCGGGGGGAATCAGCCCCAGCATTTT
TRBJ2-7 TRBV5-1 TRBD1 . CASSLEQGAYEQYF TGCGCCAGCAGCTTGGAACAGGGGGCCTACGAGCAGTACTTC
TRBJ2-2 TRBV9 TRBD2 . CASSVLAGEATGELFF TGTGCCAGCAGCGTTCTAGCGGGAGAGGCCACCGGGGAGCTGTTTTTT
TRBJ2-1 TRBV7-2 TRBD2 . CASSLTSLEQFF TGTGCCAGCAGCCTGACTAGCCTTGAGCAGTTCTTC
TRBJ2-7 TRBV6-5 TRBD2 . CASSFGLAPYEQYF TGTGCCAGCAGTTTTGGACTAGCTCCGTACGAGCAGTACTTC
TRBJ2-1 TRBV4-3 . . CASSQVSGGGADEQFF TGCGCCAGCAGCCAAGTGAGCGGTGGGGGGGCGGATGAGCAGTTCTTC
TRBJ2-1 TRBV5-4 . . CASSPAESSYNEQFF TGTGCCAGCAGTCCAGCGGAAAGCTCCTACAATGAGCAGTTCTTC
TRBJ1-2 TRBV19 TRBD1 few CASSIPSNRGANYGYTF TGTGCCAGTAGTATCCCCTCAAACAGGGGGGCCAACTATGGCTACACCTTC
TRBJ2-6 TRBV11-2 TRBD1 . CASSWDREGFGANVLTF TGTGCCAGCAGCTGGGACAGGGAAGGATTTGGGGCCAACGTCCTGACTTTC
TRBJ2-5 TRBV6-6 . . CASSDGARWETQYF TGTGCCAGCAGTGATGGAGCGCGGTGGGAGACCCAGTACTTC
TRBJ2-2 TRBV6-6 TRBD1 . CASSQGQITGELFF TGTGCCAGCAGCCAGGGACAGATCACCGGGGAGCTGTTTTTT
TRBJ1-4 TRBV7-9 . once CASSLVGLRGEKLFF TGTGCCAGCAGCTTAGTTGGGCTCCGAGGGGAAAAACTGTTTTTT
TRBJ1-1 TRBV7-2 TRBD1 few CASLGTGGTEAFF TGTGCCAGCCTCGGGACAGGAGGGACTGAAGCTTTCTTT
TRBJ2-3 TRBV7-3 TRBD2 . CASSKGLAGDTQYF TGTGCCAGCAGCAAGGGACTAGCGGGGGATACGCAGTATTTT
TRBJ1-1 TRBV2 . . CASSEELKAFF TGTGCCAGCAGTGAAGAACTCAAAGCTTTCTTT
TRBJ1-3 TRBV15 . . CATSWGGTNGNTIYF TGTGCCACCAGCTGGGGCGGGACGAATGGAAACACCATATATTTT
TRBJ2-3 TRBV2 TRBD2 . CASSTSGRELDTQYF TGTGCCAGCAGTACGAGCGGGAGAGAGCTGGATACGCAGTATTTT
TRBJ2-1 TRBV7-9 TRBD2 . CASSLDGGADEQFF TGTGCCAGCAGCTTAGACGGGGGGGCCGATGAGCAGTTCTTC
TRBJ1-1 TRBV6-5 TRBD1 . CASAGTGRAEAFF TGTGCCAGCGCCGGGACAGGGAGGGCTGAAGCTTTCTTT